This T cell receptor (beta chain) is from a study of blood T cell repertoires in COVID-19. In the source study's methods: The assay estimated nucleated cells by amplifying reference gene primers. Profiling relied on immunoSEQ multiplex PCR, and the TCRdb table lists in-frame clones only, not all of them. V and J calls and clone size follow that table, whereas D and trimming were derived from the DNA. The sample yields fewer than 200,000 clones, 80% to 90% seen once. Seattle researchers signed up patients amid active infection and tracked them longitudinally. In germline, CDR1 is MNHEY, CDR2 SVGEGT. The V gene lost 6 bases and the J gene lost 8 bases, with 23 bases spanning the gap. The CDR3 loop spans 16 amino acids. A single count supports this clone.

Material for sequencing was peripheral blood. The TCR was taken from a woman older than 75 with COVID-19, enrolled during active disease. The chain couples TRBV6-2 or TRBV6-3 to TRBJ2-1; TRBD1 might be the D (6 bases). This CDR3 reads CASSPGQTMLGYEQFF. The DNA for the CDR3 is TGTGCCAGCAGCCCGGGACAAACGATGCTGGGCTATGAGCAGTTCTTC.